This T cell receptor beta chain stems from a study of Ad26.COV2.S vaccination and SARS-CoV-2 variants. Study background: Donor joined the COV1001 Ad26.COV2.S trial arm.

Regarding treatment: around 19 received Ad26.COV2.S at low or high dose, single or two shots; roughly five received placebo; per-sample allocation not given. Each sample was drawn 63 days after the first injection (of vaccine or placebo). The CDR3 loop spans 14 amino acids. J lost 5 bases, V lost 4 bases, and 4 bases had no gene match. Germline V CDR1 and CDR2: SNHLY, FYNNEI. With regard to this clone: Antigen specificity is unknown.

Data came from immunoSEQ multiplex PCR; TCRdb stores just in-frame clones and leaves some out. The sample lists about 350,000 clones, roughly 91% occurring once. Study results and limitations: It was found that vaccine and placebo recipients had similar non-spike TCR breadth. The TCR breadth and depth analyses may have produced an underestimate of total T cell responses.

The rearrangement uses TRBV2 and TRBJ2-2; 7 bases fit TRBD2. The source of this sequence is a person between 18 and 65 years old who received the Ad26.COV2.S COVID-19 vaccine or a placebo. Sample: peripheral blood, taken in a trial of Ad26.COV2.S vaccine versus placebo. The CDR3 coding sequence is TGTGCCAGCAGTGTTTCGCGGGAGACCGGGGAGCTGTTTTTT. Encoded protein: CASSVSRETGELFF.